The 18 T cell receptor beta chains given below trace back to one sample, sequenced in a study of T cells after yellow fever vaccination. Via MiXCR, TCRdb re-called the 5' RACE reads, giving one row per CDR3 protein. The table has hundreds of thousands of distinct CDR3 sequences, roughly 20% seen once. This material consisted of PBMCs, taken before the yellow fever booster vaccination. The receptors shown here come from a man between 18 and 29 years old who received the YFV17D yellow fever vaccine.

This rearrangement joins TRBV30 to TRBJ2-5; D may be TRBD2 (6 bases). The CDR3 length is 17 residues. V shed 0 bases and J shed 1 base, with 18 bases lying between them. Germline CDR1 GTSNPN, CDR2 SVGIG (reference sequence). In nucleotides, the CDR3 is TGTGCCTGGAGTGTAGGTCTTTTCGCGGGAATCCAAGAGACCCAGTACTTC. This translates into CAWSVGLFAGIQETQYF.

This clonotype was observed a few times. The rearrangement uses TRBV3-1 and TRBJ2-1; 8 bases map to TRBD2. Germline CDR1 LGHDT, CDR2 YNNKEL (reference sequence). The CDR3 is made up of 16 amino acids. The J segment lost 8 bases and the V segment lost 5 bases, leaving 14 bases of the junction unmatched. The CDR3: CASSSFPGLVLHEQFF. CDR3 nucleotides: TGTGCCAGCAGCTCATTTCCGGGACTAGTTCTCCATGAGCAGTTCTTC.

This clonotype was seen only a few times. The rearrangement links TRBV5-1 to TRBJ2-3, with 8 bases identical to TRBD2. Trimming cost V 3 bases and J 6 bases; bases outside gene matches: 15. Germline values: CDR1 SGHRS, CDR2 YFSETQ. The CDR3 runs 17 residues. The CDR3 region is CASSSSGGPGSRDTQYF. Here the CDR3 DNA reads TGCGCCAGCAGCTCCTCGGGAGGGCCAGGCAGTAGGGATACGCAGTATTTT.

The CDR3 DNA is TGTGCCAGCAGCTTGGTTGGGGGACCTGAAGCTTTCTTT. Its protein is CASSLVGGPEAFF. The J gene is TRBJ1-1, the V gene TRBV5-4; a weak D match, TRBD1 (5 bases). The CDR3 loop spans 13 amino acids. Deletions cut 0 bases from V and 6 bases from J, with 9 bases between. The V gene's germline CDR1 is SGHNT and CDR2 YYREEE (reference sequence).

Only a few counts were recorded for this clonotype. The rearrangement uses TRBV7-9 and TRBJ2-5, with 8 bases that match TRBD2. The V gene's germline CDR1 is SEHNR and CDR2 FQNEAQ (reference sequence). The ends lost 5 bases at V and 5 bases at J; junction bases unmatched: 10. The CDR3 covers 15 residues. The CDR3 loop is CASSKQLTSEETQYF. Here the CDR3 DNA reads TGTGCCAGCAGCAAACAACTGACTAGCGAGGAGACCCAGTACTTC.

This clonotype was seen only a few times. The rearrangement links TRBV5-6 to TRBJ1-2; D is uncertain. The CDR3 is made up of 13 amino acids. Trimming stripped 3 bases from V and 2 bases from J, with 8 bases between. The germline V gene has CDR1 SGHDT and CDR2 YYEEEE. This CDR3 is CASSYTANYGYTF. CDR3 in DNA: TGTGCCAGCAGCTACACAGCCAACTATGGCTACACCTTC.

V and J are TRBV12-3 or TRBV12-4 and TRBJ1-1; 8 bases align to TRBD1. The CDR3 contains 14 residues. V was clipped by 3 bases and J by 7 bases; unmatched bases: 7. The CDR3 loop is CASSLGQEPGEAFF. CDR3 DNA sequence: TGTGCCAGCAGTTTGGGACAGGAACCAGGTGAAGCTTTCTTT.

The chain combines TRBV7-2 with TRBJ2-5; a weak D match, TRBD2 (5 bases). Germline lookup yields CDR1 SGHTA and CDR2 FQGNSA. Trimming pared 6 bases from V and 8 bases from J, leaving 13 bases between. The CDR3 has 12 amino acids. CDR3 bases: TGTGCCAGCAGGGACTCATTATTCACCCAGTACTTC. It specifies CASRDSLFTQYF.

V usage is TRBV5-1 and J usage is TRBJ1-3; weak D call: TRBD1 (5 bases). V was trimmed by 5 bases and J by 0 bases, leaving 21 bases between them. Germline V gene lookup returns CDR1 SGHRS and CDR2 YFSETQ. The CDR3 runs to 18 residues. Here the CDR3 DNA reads TGCGCCAGCAGAAGGGACCTTCGAAGGGGTTACTCTGGAAACACCATATATTTT. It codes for CASRRDLRRGYSGNTIYF.

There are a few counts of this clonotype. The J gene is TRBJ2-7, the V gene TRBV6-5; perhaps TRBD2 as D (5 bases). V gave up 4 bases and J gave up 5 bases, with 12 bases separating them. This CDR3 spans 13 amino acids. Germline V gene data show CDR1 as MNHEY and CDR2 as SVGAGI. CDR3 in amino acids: CASSSLGADEQYV. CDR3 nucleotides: TGTGCCAGCAGTTCGCTGGGAGCCGACGAGCAGTACGTC.

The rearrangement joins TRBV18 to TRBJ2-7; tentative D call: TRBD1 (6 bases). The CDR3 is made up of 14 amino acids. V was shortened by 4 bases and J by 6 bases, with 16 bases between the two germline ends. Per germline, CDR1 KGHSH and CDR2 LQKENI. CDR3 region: CASSLLQGPGEQYF. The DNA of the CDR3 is TGTGCCAGCTCACTATTACAGGGTCCGGGCGAGCAGTACTTC.

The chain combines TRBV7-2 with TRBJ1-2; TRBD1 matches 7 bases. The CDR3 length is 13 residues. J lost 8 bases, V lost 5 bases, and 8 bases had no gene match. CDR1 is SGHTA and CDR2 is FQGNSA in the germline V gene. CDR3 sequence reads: CASSEDRNFGYTF. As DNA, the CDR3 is TGTGCCAGCAGCGAGGACAGGAACTTCGGCTACACCTTC.

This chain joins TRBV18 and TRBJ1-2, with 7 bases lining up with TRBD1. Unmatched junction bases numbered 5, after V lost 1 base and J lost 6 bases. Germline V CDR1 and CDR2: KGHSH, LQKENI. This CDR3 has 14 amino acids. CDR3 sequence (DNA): TGTGCCAGCTCACCACGAGAAAGGGGGCATGGCTACACCTTC. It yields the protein CASSPRERGHGYTF.

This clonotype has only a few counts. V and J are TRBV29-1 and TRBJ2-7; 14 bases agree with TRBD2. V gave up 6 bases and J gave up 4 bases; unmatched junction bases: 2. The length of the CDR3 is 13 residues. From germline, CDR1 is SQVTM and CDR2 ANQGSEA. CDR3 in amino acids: CSVRLAGGYEQYF. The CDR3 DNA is TGCAGCGTCAGACTAGCGGGGGGGTACGAGCAGTACTTC.

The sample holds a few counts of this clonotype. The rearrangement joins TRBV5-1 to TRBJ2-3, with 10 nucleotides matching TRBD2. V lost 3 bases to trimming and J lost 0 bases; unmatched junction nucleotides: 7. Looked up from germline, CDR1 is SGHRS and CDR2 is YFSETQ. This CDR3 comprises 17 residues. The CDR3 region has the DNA TGCGCCAGCAGCTCCTCCGAACTAGCGGGGAGCACAGATACGCAGTATTTT. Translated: CASSSSELAGSTDTQYF.

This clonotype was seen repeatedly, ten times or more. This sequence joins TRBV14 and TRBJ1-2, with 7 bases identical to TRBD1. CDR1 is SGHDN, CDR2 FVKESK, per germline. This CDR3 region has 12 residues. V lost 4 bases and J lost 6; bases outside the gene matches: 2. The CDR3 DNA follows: TGTGCCAGCAGCCCCACAGGGGATGGCTACACCTTC. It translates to CASSPTGDGYTF.

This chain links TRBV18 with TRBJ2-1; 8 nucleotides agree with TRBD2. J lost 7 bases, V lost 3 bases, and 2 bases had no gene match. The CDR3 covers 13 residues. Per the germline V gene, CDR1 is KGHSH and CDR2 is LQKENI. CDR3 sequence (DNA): TGTGCCAGCTCACCGGCTAGCGGGAATGAGCAGTTCTTC. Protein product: CASSPASGNEQFF.

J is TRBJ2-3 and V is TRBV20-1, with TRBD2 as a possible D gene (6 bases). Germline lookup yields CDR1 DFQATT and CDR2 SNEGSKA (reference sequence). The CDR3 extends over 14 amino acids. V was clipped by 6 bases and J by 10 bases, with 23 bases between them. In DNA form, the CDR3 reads TGCAGTGCCCCGGGAGTATCGGGGATGGGCGCGCAGTATTTT. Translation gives CSAPGVSGMGAQYF.